This TCR beta chain was documented in a study of T cells expressing NK-cell markers. Study context: Sorted CD3+CD56-NKG2C+, CD3+CD56+NKG2C- and CD3+CD56+NKG2C+ T cells were the source of the TCR beta repertoires. The sequencing cohort of eight donors included seven HCMV-seropositive individuals and one seronegative individual. The study, taken as a whole, reports: The same clonotypes also predominated in the CD3+CD56-NKG2C+ fraction of a few donors. As a fraction of CD8+ T cells, dominant NKG2C+ clonotypes reached about 1.0-7.5% in six donors.

As concerns this clonotype: The antigen is unknown.

TCRdb re-called the 5' RACE reads, yielding one record per CDR3 amino acid sequence without DNA. This sample's table reports about half a million distinct CDR3 sequences. Germline V lookup: CDR1 KGHDR, CDR2 SFDVKD. The CDR3 length is 17 residues. This chain connects TRBV24-1 to TRBJ2-1; TCRdb's assignment of TRBD1 cannot be checked, as there is no DNA. The sample taken for sequencing was blood T cells: a sorted CD56 or NKG2C T cell subset, CD4+ or CD8+ T cells, or bulk PBMC T cells (not recorded which). This receptor was identified in a woman between 50 and 59 years old in good health. CDR3 in amino acids: CATSDRGQVGSYNEQFF.